This note documents a single T cell receptor (beta chain) sequence. Here immunoSEQ multiplex PCR was the method, and the copy in TCRdb shows in-frame clones only, minus some. The data show 200,000 to 250,000 clones, 84% seen once. The age range of participants was about 18 to 100 years, with residence in 20 to 25 US areas. Cohorts were determined from participant-reported clinical history. This entry belongs to a study of blood T cell repertoires in COVID-19. Overall study: In each case, the material was cDNA or gDNA derived from T cells, B-cell-depleted T cells, or PBMCs.

The CDR3 is made up of 17 amino acids. Germline CDR1 is KGHDR and CDR2 is SFDVKD. Unmatched junction bases numbered 6, after V lost 5 bases and J lost 0 bases. The sequenced material came from PBMCs or T cells enriched from blood (not recorded which). The receptor was derived from a woman aged 40 to 55 who had recovered from COVID-19. The chain combines TRBV24-1 with TRBJ2-6, with 7 bases lining up with TRBD1. DNA of the CDR3: TGTGCCACCAGTGGGGGACAGCAAATCTCTGGGGCCAACGTCCTGACTTTC. This encodes CATSGGQQISGANVLTF.